The 13 T cell receptor beta chains below all came from one sample that was sequenced in a study of Ad26.COV2.S vaccination and SARS-CoV-2 variants. The repertoire was sequenced with immunoSEQ multiplex PCR; TCRdb's copy has only in-frame clones and lacks some. The sample consists of some 640,000 clones, roughly 90% of them appearing once. As to treatment: around 19 received Ad26.COV2.S at low or high dose, single or two shots; several received placebo; per-sample allocation not given. Specimen acquisition occurred on day 63 following the initial vaccine or placebo injection. The source was peripheral blood, collected in a trial of Ad26.COV2.S vaccine versus placebo. The receptors here all came from a person aged 18 to 59 who received the Ad26.COV2.S COVID-19 vaccine or a placebo.

The CDR3 spells CAISDSGTGGREKLFF. CDR3 bases: TGTGCCATCAGTGACTCCGGGACAGGGGGGCGGGAAAAACTGTTTTTT. The V gene is TRBV10-3, the J gene TRBJ1-4; 11 nucleotides align to TRBD1. This CDR3 comprises 16 residues. J gave up 8 bases and V 3 bases, and 8 bases lay outside the gene matches. Germline values: CDR1 ENHRY, CDR2 SYGVKD.

V gene TRBV27 combines with J gene TRBJ1-6, with 9 bases matching TRBD1. V was clipped by 8 bases and J by 10 bases; unmatched bases: 6. The germline V gene has CDR1 MNHEY and CDR2 SMNVEV (reference sequence). This CDR3 contains 13 residues. CDR3 coding DNA: TGTGCCAGCCGGACAGGGGACGGGTCACCCCTCCACTTT. It codes for CASRTGDGSPLHF.

CDR3 bases: TGCGCCAGCAGTGATATGAGGGCTCCGGGGGAGACCCAGTACTTC. Residues: CASSDMRAPGETQYF. This chain joins TRBV10-1 and TRBJ2-5, with D perhaps matching TRBD2 (5 bases). The V and J ends lost 3 bases and 5 bases respectively, with 16 bases between them. Germline V gene sequence: CDR1 WNHNN, CDR2 SYGVQD (reference sequence). The CDR3 is made up of 15 amino acids.

This clone was observed a handful of times. The chain carries TRBV4-2 and TRBJ2-1, with a possible D match to TRBD2 (6 bases). Trimming left V 3 bases short and J 6 bases short, with 12 bases between. Germline-derived CDR1 and CDR2 are LGHNA and YNFKEQ. The CDR3 runs 14 residues. CDR3 in DNA: TGTGCCAGCAGCCACCCGGGGGTTTCCAATGAGCAGTTCTTC. It is translated as CASSHPGVSNEQFF.

The rearrangement joins TRBV7-8 to TRBJ1-5, with D hard to call. Germline V lookup: CDR1 SGHVS, CDR2 FQNEAQ. V dropped 2 bases and J dropped 7 bases, with 9 bases sitting between them. This CDR3 contains 13 residues. The CDR3 loop reads CASSLKKDQPQHF. DNA for the CDR3: TGTGCCAGCAGCTTAAAAAAAGACCAGCCCCAGCATTTT.

This clone was seen a single time. The gene calls are TRBV30 and TRBJ1-6, with D hard to call. The CDR3 is 14 residues long. CDR1 and CDR2 (germline): GTSNPN, SVGIG (reference sequence). V lost 0 bases to trimming and J lost 8 bases, with 11 bases between them. CDR3 DNA sequence: TGTGCCTGGAGTGTAGGCCGGGAACATTCACCCCTCCACTTT. This codes for CAWSVGREHSPLHF.

V gene TRBV7-8 combines with J gene TRBJ2-5; TRBD2 agrees at 13 bases. The germline CDR1 and CDR2 sequences are SGHVS and FQNEAQ. There are 16 residues in the CDR3. Trimming at V came to 5 bases and at J to 4 bases, leaving 7 bases not matched to a gene. The CDR3, as DNA: TGTGCCAGCAGCCCTTGGACTAGCGGGGGCGGAGAGACCCAGTACTTC. Protein product: CASSPWTSGGGETQYF.

The chain recombines TRBV7-2 with TRBJ1-4; maybe TRBD1 (6 bases). V was trimmed by 4 bases and J by 5 bases, leaving 14 bases between them. Looked up from germline, CDR1 is SGHTA and CDR2 is FQGNSA. The CDR3 sequence is 15 residues long. CDR3 in amino acids: CASSSSGALNEKLFF. CDR3 coding DNA: TGTGCCAGCAGCTCATCGGGGGCCCTAAATGAAAAACTGTTTTTT. Filled out from reference TRBV7-2 and TRBJ1-4, the complete variable domain reads GAGVSQSPSNKVTEKGKDVELRCDPISGHTALYWYRQSLGQGLEFLIYFQGNSAPDKSGLPSDRFSAERTGGSVSTLTIQRTQQEDSAVYLCASSSSGALNEKLFFGSGTQLSVL.

V gene TRBV12-5 combines with J gene TRBJ2-3, with D possibly being TRBD2 (6 bases). The germline V gene encodes CDR1 LGHNT and CDR2 FRNRAP. Trimming removed 4 bases from V and 2 bases from J, with 10 bases in between. This CDR3 has 14 amino acids. CDR3 protein: CASGWGLTTDTQYF. For the CDR3, the DNA is TGTGCTAGTGGTTGGGGACTTACCACAGATACGCAGTATTTT.

Details on this clone: The same CDR3 can be traced to other DNA sequences in this sample. The chain employs TRBV30 and TRBJ1-5; TRBD1 aligns across 10 bases. CDR3 length equals 14 residues. In germline, CDR1 is GTSNPN, CDR2 SVGIG (reference sequence). The junction had 2 bases not matched to a gene; V was cut back by 2 bases and J by 4 bases. Here the CDR3 reads CAWSPGQGNQPQHF. In DNA, the CDR3 is TGTGCCTGGAGTCCGGGACAGGGGAATCAGCCCCAGCATTTT.

The chain recombines TRBV7-2 with TRBJ2-6; 8 bases line up with TRBD1. V shed 2 bases, J shed 12 bases, and the junction held 12 bases outside the gene matches. Germline CDR1 reads SGHTA; CDR2 reads FQGNSA. The CDR3 is 16 amino acids. CDR3 sequence (DNA): TGTGCCAGCAGCTTAAGCTTGTCAGGGGGCTTAATCGTCCTGACTTTC. Its protein product is CASSLSLSGGLIVLTF.

V gene TRBV25-1 combines with J gene TRBJ1-4; 9 positions agree with TRBD1. CDR3 size: 16 residues. Trimming took 4 bases from V and 7 from J; bases not matched to a gene: 10. Germline CDR1 reads MGHDK; CDR2 reads SYGVNS. The CDR3 nucleotides read TGTGCCAGCAGTGGCCTCTTTGGGACAGGGTCTGAAAAACTGTTTTTT. Its protein is CASSGLFGTGSEKLFF.

The chain has TRBV19 and TRBJ2-2, with D perhaps TRBD1 or TRBD2 (5 bases each). CDR3 size: 14 residues. Germline loops: CDR1 LNHDA, CDR2 SQIVND (reference sequence). V gave up 3 bases and J gave up 4 bases, with 9 bases separating them. The CDR3 reads CASSIAGSTGELFF. CDR3 nucleotide sequence: TGTGCCAGTAGTATTGCAGGGAGCACCGGGGAGCTGTTTTTT.